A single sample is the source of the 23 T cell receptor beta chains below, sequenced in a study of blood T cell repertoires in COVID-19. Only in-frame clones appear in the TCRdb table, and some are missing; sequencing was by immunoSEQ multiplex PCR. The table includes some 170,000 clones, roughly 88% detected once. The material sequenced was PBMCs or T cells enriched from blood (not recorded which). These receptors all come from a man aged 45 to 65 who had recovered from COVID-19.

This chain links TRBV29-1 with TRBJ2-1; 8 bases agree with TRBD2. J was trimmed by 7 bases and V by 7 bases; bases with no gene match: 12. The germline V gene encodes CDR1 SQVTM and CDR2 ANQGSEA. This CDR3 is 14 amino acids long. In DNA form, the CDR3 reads TGCAGCGCGGGACTAGGGCTTCTTGGGAATGAGCAGTTCTTC. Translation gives CSAGLGLLGNEQFF.

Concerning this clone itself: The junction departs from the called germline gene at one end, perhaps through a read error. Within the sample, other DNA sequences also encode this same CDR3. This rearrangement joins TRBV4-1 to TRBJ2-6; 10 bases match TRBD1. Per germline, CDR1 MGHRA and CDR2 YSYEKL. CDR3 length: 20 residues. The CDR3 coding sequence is TGCGCCCGCAGCCAAGATTTCGCCGGGACAGGGGTAGGGGGGGCCAACGTCCTGACTTTC. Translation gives CARSQDFAGTGVGGANVLTF.

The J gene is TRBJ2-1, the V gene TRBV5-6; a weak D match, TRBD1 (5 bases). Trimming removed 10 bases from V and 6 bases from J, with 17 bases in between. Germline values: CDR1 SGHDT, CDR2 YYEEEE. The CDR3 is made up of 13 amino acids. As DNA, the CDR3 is TGTGCCGGGGCTGAGTCTTCGGCCAATGAGCAGTTCTTC. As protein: CAGAESSANEQFF.

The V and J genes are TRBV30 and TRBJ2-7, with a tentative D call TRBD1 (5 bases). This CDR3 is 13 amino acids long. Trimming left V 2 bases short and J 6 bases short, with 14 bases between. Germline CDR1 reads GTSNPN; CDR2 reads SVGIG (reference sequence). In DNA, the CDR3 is TGTGCCTGGAGTCAGGGTGGCGGCAGCGAGCAGTACTTC. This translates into CAWSQGGGSEQYF.

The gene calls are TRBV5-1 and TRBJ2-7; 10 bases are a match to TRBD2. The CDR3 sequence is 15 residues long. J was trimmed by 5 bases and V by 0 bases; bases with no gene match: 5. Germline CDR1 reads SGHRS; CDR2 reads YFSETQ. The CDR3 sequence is CASSLEAGGHNEQYF. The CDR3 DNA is TGCGCCAGCAGCTTGGAAGCGGGGGGGCATAACGAGCAGTACTTC. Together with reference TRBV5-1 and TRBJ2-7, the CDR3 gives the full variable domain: KAGVTQTPRYLIKTRGQQVTLSCSPISGHRSVSWYQQTPGQGLQFLFEYFSETQRNKGNFPGRFSGRQFSNSRSEMNVSTLELGDSALYLCASSLEAGGHNEQYFGPGTRLTVT.

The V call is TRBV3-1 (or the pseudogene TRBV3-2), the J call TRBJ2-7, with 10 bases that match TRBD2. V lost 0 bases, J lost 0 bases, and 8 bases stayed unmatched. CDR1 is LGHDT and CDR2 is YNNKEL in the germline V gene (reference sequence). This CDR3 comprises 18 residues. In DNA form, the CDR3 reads TGTGCCAGCAGCCAAGATTCCCCCCTAGCGGGGGTCTCCTACGAGCAGTACTTC. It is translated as CASSQDSPLAGVSYEQYF.

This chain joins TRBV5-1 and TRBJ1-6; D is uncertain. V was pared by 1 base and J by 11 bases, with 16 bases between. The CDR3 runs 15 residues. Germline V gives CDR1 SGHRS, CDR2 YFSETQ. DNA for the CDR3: TGCGCCAGCAGCTTGTCAGACACCCCTTCTGCACCCCTCCACTTT. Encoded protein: CASSLSDTPSAPLHF.

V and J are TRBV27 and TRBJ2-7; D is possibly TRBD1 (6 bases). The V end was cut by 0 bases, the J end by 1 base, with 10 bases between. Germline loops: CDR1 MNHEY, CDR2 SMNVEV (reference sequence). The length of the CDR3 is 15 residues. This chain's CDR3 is CASSLSPDSSYEQYF. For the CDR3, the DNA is TGTGCCAGCAGTTTATCGCCGGACAGTTCCTACGAGCAGTACTTC.

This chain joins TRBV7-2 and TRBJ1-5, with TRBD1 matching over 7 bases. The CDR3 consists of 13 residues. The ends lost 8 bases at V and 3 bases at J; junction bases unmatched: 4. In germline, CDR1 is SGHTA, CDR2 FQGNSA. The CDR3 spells CASADRYNQPQHF. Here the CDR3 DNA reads TGTGCCAGCGCGGACAGGTACAATCAGCCCCAGCATTTT. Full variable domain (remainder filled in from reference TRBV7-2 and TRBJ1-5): GAGVSQSPSNKVTEKGKDVELRCDPISGHTALYWYRQSLGQGLEFLIYFQGNSAPDKSGLPSDRFSAERTGGSVSTLTIQRTQQEDSAVYLCASADRYNQPQHFGDGTRLSIL.

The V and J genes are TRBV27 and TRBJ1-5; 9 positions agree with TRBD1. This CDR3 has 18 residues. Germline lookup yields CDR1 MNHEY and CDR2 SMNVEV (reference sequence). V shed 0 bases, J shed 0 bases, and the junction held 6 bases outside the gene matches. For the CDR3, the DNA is TGTGCCAGCAGTTTATCGGGACAGGGAAGATATAGCAATCAGCCCCAGCATTTT. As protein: CASSLSGQGRYSNQPQHF.

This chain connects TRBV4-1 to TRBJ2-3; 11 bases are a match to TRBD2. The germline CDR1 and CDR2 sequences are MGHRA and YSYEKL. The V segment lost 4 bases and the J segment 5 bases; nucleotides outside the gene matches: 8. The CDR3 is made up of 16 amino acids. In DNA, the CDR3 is TGCGCCAGCAGCCGCATTAGCGGGGGGGCCGAAGATACGCAGTATTTT. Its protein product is CASSRISGGAEDTQYF.

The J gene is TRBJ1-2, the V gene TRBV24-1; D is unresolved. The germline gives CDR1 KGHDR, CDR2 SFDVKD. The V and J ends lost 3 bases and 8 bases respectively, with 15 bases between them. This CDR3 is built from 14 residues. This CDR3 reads CATSDPPRDSGYTF. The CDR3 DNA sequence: TGTGCCACCAGTGATCCTCCACGGGATTCCGGCTACACCTTC.

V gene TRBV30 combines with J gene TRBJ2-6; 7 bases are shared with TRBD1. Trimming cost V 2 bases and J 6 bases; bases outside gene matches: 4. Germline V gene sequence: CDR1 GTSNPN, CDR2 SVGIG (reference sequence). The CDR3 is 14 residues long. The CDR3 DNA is TGTGCCTGGAGTACCAGGGGGAAGGCCAACGTCCTGACTTTC. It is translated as CAWSTRGKANVLTF.

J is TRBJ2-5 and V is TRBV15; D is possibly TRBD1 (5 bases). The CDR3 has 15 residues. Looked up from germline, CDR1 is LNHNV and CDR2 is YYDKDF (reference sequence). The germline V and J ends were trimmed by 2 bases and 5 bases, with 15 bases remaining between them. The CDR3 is CATSRPLVGAETQYF. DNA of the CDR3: TGTGCCACCAGCAGACCTCTAGTTGGGGCTGAGACCCAGTACTTC.

The CDR3 loop is CAISGGTGVDQPQHF. The CDR3 DNA reads TGTGCCATCAGTGGGGGGACAGGGGTCGATCAGCCCCAGCATTTT. J is TRBJ1-5 and V is TRBV10-3; TRBD1 matches 10 bases. Germline CDR1 ENHRY, CDR2 SYGVKD. CDR3 size: 15 residues. V was pared by 4 bases and J by 5 bases, with 5 bases of the junction left unmatched.

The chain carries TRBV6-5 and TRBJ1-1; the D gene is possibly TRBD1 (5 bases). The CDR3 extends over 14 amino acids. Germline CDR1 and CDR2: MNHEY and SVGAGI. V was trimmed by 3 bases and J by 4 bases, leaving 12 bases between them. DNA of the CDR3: TGTGCCAGCAGTTATGGCAGGGCCACCACTGAAGCTTTCTTT. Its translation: CASSYGRATTEAFF.

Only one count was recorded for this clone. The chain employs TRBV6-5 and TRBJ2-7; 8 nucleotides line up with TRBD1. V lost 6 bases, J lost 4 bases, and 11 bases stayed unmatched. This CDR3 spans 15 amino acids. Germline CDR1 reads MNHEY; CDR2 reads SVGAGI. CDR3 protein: CASSPFGQGAYEQYF. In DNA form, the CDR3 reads TGTGCCAGCAGCCCCTTCGGTCAGGGGGCGTACGAGCAGTACTTC.

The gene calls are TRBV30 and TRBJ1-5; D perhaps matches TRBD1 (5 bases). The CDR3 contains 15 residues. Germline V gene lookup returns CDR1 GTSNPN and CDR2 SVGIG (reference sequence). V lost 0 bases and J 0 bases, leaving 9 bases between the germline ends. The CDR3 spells CAWSVQGVSNQPQHF. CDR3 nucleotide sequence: TGTGCCTGGAGTGTACAAGGGGTTAGCAATCAGCCCCAGCATTTT.

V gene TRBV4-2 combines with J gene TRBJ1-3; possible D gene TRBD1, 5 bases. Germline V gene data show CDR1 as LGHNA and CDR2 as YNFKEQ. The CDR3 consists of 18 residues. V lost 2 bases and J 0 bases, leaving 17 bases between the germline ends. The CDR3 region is CASSQMIAGRASGNTIYF. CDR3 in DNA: TGTGCCAGCAGCCAAATGATAGCAGGCAGGGCCTCTGGAAACACCATATATTTT.

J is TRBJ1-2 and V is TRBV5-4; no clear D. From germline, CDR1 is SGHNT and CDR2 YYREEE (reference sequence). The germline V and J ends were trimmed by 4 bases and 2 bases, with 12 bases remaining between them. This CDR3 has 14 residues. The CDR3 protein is CASSLSGSNYGYTF. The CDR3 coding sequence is TGTGCCAGCAGCCTTTCGGGATCGAACTATGGCTACACCTTC.

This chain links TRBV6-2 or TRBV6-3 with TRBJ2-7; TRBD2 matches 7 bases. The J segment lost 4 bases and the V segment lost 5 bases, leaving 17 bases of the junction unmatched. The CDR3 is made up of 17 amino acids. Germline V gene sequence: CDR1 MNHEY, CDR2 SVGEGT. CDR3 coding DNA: TGTGCCAGCAGTACCCCCGGGGGGTATGGGGGACTGTACGAGCAGTACTTC. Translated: CASSTPGGYGGLYEQYF.

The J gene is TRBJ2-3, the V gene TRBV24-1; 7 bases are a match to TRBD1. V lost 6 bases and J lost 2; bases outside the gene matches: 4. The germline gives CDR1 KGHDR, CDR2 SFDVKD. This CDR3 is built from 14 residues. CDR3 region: CATSSGTATDTQYF. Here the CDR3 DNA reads TGTGCCACCAGTTCCGGGACAGCCACAGATACGCAGTATTTT.

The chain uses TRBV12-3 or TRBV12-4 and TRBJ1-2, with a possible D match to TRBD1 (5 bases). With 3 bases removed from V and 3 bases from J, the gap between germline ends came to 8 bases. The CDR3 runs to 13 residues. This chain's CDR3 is CASSLRGDYGYTF. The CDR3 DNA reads TGTGCCAGCAGTTTGCGGGGGGACTATGGCTACACCTTC.